Here is one T cell receptor (beta chain) with its context. Its antigen is still unknown. Data came from immunoSEQ multiplex PCR; TCRdb stores just in-frame clones and leaves some out. The sample holds about 94,000 clones, 89% seen once. The CDR3 is 14 amino acids. CDR1 and CDR2 (germline): SGHVS, FQNEAQ. The junction had 6 bases not matched to a gene; V was cut back by 6 bases and J by 3 bases. This entry comes from a study of a mutant IDH1 vaccine in newly diagnosed glioma. Study-level information: Visit V12 was conducted at week 35 as the safety follow-up. Visit V13 came later, at week 47.

The time point is: week 47, end of study. Topical imiquimod was applied with each vaccine dose, which held 300 ug of mutant IDH1 20-mer peptide. The genes are TRBV7-8 and TRBJ2-7; 9 nucleotides agree with TRBD2. The receptor was isolated from a woman aged 50 to 60 with glioma. The sequencing here drew on PBMCs, taken from a glioma patient whose treatment included an IDH1 peptide vaccine. For the CDR3, the DNA is TGTGCCAGCAGGCGAGGCGGGAGGGGCTACGAGCAGTACTTC. Protein sequence: CASRRGGRGYEQYF.